A selection of T cell receptor beta chains follows, all from one sample in a study of T cell clones after liver transplantation. The protocol was immunoSEQ multiplex PCR, while the TCRdb copy is restricted to in-frame clones and leaves out a portion. The sample shows some 70,000 clones, more than 75% of them seen only once. The sample consisted of CD4+ T cells from blood, taken before liver transplant. These receptors all come from a human donor who received a liver transplant. CDR3s include the opening cysteine and the closing phenylalanine or tryptophan. Each record gives: V gene, J gene, clone size, CDR3 length, D gene, CDR3 protein, CDR3 DNA. A D gene is named only where the DNA matches it firmly. Some rows mark clone size as missing; the rest say once, few, many or name a class of expanded clone.

TRBV5-1	TRBJ2-1	NA	16	TRBD2	CASSPRTSGSYNEQFF	TGCGCCAGCAGCCCCCGGACTAGCGGGAGCTACAATGAGCAGTTCTTC
TRBV18	TRBJ2-2	NA	16	TRBD1	CASSTSLDRGPGELFF	TGTGCCAGCTCCACCTCCCTGGACAGGGGCCCCGGGGAGCTGTTTTTT
TRBV4-2	TRBJ2-1	NA	16	NA	CASSQGTADYYNEQFF	TGTGCCAGCAGCCAAGGTACAGCGGATTATTACAATGAGCAGTTCTTC
TRBV7-3	TRBJ2-1	NA	13	TRBD2	CASSLYEGGSCFF	TGTGCCAGCAGCTTATACGAGGGAGGGTCCTGCTTCTTC
TRBV9	TRBJ1-2	once	13	NA	CASSVESGYGYTF	TGTGCCAGCAGCGTAGAGTCAGGGTATGGCTACACCTTC
TRBV9	TRBJ2-1	NA	15	TRBD2	CASSARGGSYNEQFF	TGTGCCAGCAGCGCCCGGGGGGGCTCCTACAATGAGCAGTTCTTC
TRBV19	TRBJ1-1	NA	15	TRBD1	CASSQTGTANTEAFF	TGTGCCAGTAGTCAAACCGGGACAGCGAACACTGAAGCTTTCTTT
TRBV5-1	TRBJ2-1	NA	15	TRBD1	CASSSSDRGAVEQFF	TGCGCCAGCAGCTCATCGGACAGGGGTGCGGTCGAGCAGTTCTTC
TRBV6-5	TRBJ1-4	NA	14	TRBD1	CASSWRQGREKLFF	TGTGCCAGCAGTTGGAGACAGGGTAGAGAAAAACTGTTTTTT
TRBV4-3	TRBJ2-3	NA	15	NA	CASSEGGRGTDTQYF	TGCGCCAGCAGCGAGGGGGGTCGGGGCACAGATACGCAGTATTTT
TRBV28	TRBJ2-6	NA	16	NA	CASRRAGYSGANVLTF	TGTGCCAGCAGACGGGCAGGTTACTCTGGGGCCAACGTCCTGACTTTC
TRBV9	TRBJ1-1	NA	15	TRBD1	CASSFDGQGNTEAFF	TGTGCCAGCAGTTTCGACGGACAGGGCAACACTGAAGCTTTCTTT
TRBV10-3	TRBJ2-1	NA	19	NA	CAINRIGGPLISSYNEQFF	TGTGCCATCAACCGAATAGGGGGACCCCTAATTAGCTCCTACAATGAGCAGTTCTTC
TRBV7-2	TRBJ2-3	NA	14	NA	CASSLGLSTDTQYF	TGTGCCAGCAGCTTAGGGCTCAGCACAGATACGCAGTATTTT
TRBV19	TRBJ2-7	NA	11	NA	CASSSRFEQYF	TGTGCCAGTAGCTCCCGGTTCGAGCAGTACTTC
TRBV11-2	TRBJ2-7	NA	16	TRBD2	CASSFISSGAAGEQYF	TGTGCCAGCAGCTTTATCAGTAGCGGGGCTGCGGGGGAGCAGTACTTC
TRBV19	TRBJ2-7	NA	13	TRBD1	CASSKQGAYEQYF	TGTGCCAGTAGCAAGCAGGGGGCGTACGAGCAGTACTTC
TRBV7-2	TRBJ2-7	NA	16	TRBD2	CASSLARLAGVGEQYF	TGTGCCAGCAGCTTAGCCAGACTAGCGGGAGTGGGAGAGCAGTACTTC
TRBV11-3	TRBJ1-2	NA	14	NA	CASSLRSGNYGYTF	TGTGCCAGCAGCTTAAGGTCGGGGAACTATGGCTACACCTTC
TRBV9	TRBJ2-7	NA	16	NA	CASSVGPGTSTYEQYF	TGTGCCAGCAGCGTAGGCCCCGGGACGTCCACCTACGAGCAGTACTTC
TRBV5-4	TRBJ2-2	NA	15	NA	CASSLALGADGELFF	TGTGCCAGCAGCTTGGCTCTCGGGGCTGACGGGGAGCTGTTTTTT
TRBV15	TRBJ2-5	NA	13	NA	CATSRARGETQYF	TGTGCCACCAGCAGAGCTCGGGGAGAGACCCAGTACTTC
TRBV7-5	TRBJ2-7	NA	15	NA	CARSLGQRQIYEQYF	TGTGCCAGAAGCTTAGGGCAGAGACAAATCTACGAGCAGTACTTC
TRBV5-1	TRBJ1-3	NA	12	NA	CASSLEGNTIYF	TGCGCCAGCAGCTTGGAGGGAAACACCATATATTTT
TRBV23-1	TRBJ2-5	once	18	TRBD2	CASSQRTSGRGNQETQYF	TGCGCCAGCAGTCAACGGACTAGCGGGAGGGGAAACCAAGAGACCCAGTACTTC
TRBV4-1	TRBJ1-1	NA	18	TRBD1	CASSQDYGYWTGNTEAFF	TGCGCCAGCAGCCAAGATTACGGCTACTGGACAGGCAACACTGAAGCTTTCTTT
TRBV28	TRBJ2-7	NA	18	TRBD1	CASIASGQGGRLTMEQYF	TGTGCCAGCATCGCCTCGGGACAGGGGGGTCGGCTTACGATGGAGCAGTACTTC
TRBV5-8	TRBJ2-7	NA	17	TRBD2	CASSTRGLAGGGYEQYF	TGTGCCAGCAGCACCCGGGGACTAGCGGGAGGGGGCTACGAGCAGTACTTC
TRBV11-2	TRBJ2-7	once	15	NA	CASSLGADSLYEQYF	TGTGCCAGCAGCTTAGGTGCGGACAGCCTCTACGAGCAGTACTTC
TRBV9	TRBJ1-3	NA	19	TRBD1	CASSVVPSGQGIGGNTIYF	TGTGCCAGCAGCGTAGTACCGAGCGGACAGGGAATAGGTGGAAACACCATATATTTT
TRBV6-1	TRBJ2-7	NA	20	NA	CASSGRLDRGRSGRFYEQYF	TGTGCCAGCAGTGGAAGGCTTGACAGGGGGCGGAGCGGGAGGTTCTACGAGCAGTACTTC
TRBV30	TRBJ2-3	NA	13	NA	CAWRQTVADTQYF	TGTGCCTGGAGGCAGACAGTCGCAGATACGCAGTATTTT
TRBV30	TRBJ2-5	once	11	NA	CAWSAYGPSYF	TGTGCCTGGAGTGCCTACGGGCCCTCCTACTTC
TRBV5-1	TRBJ1-1	NA	16	NA	CASSLAWKGSFTEAFF	TGCGCCAGCAGCTTGGCGTGGAAGGGGAGTTTCACTGAAGCTTTCTTT
TRBV10-2	TRBJ2-6	NA	14	TRBD1	CATGTGQGANVLTF	TGCGCCACCGGGACAGGGCAAGGGGCCAACGTCCTGACTTTC
TRBV5-1	TRBJ2-7	once	14	NA	CASSPQLSTYEQYF	TGCGCCAGCAGCCCGCAATTATCGACCTACGAGCAGTACTTC
TRBV4-3	TRBJ2-7	NA	15	TRBD2	CASSRRTSGVYEQYF	TGCGCCAGCAGCCGCCGCACTAGCGGGGTTTACGAGCAGTACTTC
TRBV5-8	TRBJ1-1	NA	15	NA	CASSLGGLQGTEAFF	TGTGCCAGCAGCTTGGGGGGTCTCCAGGGGACTGAAGCTTTCTTT
TRBV2	TRBJ1-1	NA	13	NA	CASSERRSTEAFF	TGTGCCAGCAGTGAAAGACGTTCAACTGAAGCTTTCTTT
TRBV15	TRBJ2-5	NA	12	NA	CATSRGKETQYF	TGTGCCACCAGCAGAGGGAAGGAGACCCAGTACTTC
TRBV7-2	TRBJ2-7	once	14	NA	CASSFDTRSYEQYF	TGTGCCAGCAGCTTCGACACCCGCTCCTACGAGCAGTACTTC
TRBV12-1	TRBJ1-4	NA	10	NA	CASSSAGSFF	TGTGCCAGCAGCTCGGCAGGGAGTTTTTTT
TRBV5-4	TRBJ1-1	NA	15	TRBD1	CASSRGGQVNTEAFF	TGTGCCAGCAGCCGGGGGGGACAGGTGAACACTGAAGCTTTCTTT
TRBV6-1	TRBJ2-7	NA	12	NA	CASRGDGYEQYF	TGTGCCAGCAGGGGTGACGGCTACGAGCAGTACTTC
TRBV28	TRBJ2-7	NA	14	NA	CASSRVQGEYEQYF	TGTGCCAGCAGTCGGGTACAGGGTGAATACGAGCAGTACTTC
TRBV6-5	TRBJ1-4	NA	14	NA	CASSVDRNNEKLFF	TGTGCCAGCAGTGTCGACAGGAATAATGAAAAACTGTTTTTT
TRBV4-2	TRBJ2-7	NA	15	TRBD2	CASSPSSGSRVEQYF	TGTGCCAGCAGCCCATCAAGCGGGAGCCGGGTCGAGCAGTACTTC
TRBV5-6	TRBJ1-2	NA	13	NA	CASSPWTNEGYTF	TGTGCCAGCAGCCCGTGGACAAACGAGGGCTACACCTTC
TRBV11-3	TRBJ2-7	NA	15	NA	CASSQGLPISYEQYF	TGTGCCAGCAGCCAGGGACTGCCGATCTCCTACGAGCAGTACTTC
TRBV7-6	TRBJ2-6	NA	16	NA	CASTVRPSSGANVLTF	TGTGCCAGCACCGTCAGGCCCAGCTCTGGGGCCAACGTCCTGACTTTC